Detailed here is one T cell receptor beta chain. This entry comes from a study of blood T cell repertoires in COVID-19. The repertoire was sequenced with immunoSEQ multiplex PCR; TCRdb's copy has only in-frame clones and lacks some. The table has more than 120,000 clones, 80% to 90% seen once. CDR3 length: 16 amino acids. Unmatched junction bases numbered 8, after V lost 0 bases and J lost 6 bases. CDR1 is MGHRA, CDR2 YSYEKL, per germline. The sequence came from a woman aged 45-65 years with active or convalescent COVID-19. Sequencing was performed on peripheral blood. The chain employs TRBV4-1 and TRBJ2-7; 10 bases line up with TRBD2. The CDR3 reads CASSQDPSGSMGEQYF. Here the CDR3 DNA reads TGCGCCAGCAGCCAAGATCCTAGCGGGAGTATGGGCGAGCAGTACTTC.